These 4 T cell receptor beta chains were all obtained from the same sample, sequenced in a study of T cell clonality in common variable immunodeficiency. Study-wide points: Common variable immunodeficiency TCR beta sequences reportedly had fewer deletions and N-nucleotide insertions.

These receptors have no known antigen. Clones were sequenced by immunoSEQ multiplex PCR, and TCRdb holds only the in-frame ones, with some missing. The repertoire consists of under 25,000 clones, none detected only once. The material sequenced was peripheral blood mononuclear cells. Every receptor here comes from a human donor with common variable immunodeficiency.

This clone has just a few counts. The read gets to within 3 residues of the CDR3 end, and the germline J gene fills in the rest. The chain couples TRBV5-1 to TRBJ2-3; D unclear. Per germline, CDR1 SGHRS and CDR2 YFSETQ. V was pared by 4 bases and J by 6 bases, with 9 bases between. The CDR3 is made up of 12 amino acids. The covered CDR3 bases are TGCGCCAGCAGCGTAGCCTCGGATACG. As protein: CASSVASDT. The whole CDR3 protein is CASSVASDTQYF. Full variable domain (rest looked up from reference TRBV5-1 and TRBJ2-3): KAGVTQTPRYLIKTRGQQVTLSCSPISGHRSVSWYQQTPGQGLQFLFEYFSETQRNKGNFPGRFSGRQFSNSRSEMNVSTLELGDSALYLCASSVASDTQYFGPGTRLTVL.

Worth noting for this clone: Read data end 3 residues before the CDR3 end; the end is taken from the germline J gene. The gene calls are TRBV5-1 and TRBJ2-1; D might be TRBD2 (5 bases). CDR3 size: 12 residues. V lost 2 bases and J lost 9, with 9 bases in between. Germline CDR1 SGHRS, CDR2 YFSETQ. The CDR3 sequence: CASSLLASEQFF. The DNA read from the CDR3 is TGCGCCAGCAGCTTATTAGCGTCTGAG.

Partial CDR3 DNA: TGTGCCAGCGGTGCGACTCAGAATTCACCC. It encodes CASGATQNSP. The whole CDR3 is CASGATQNSPLHF. The V call is TRBV2, the J call TRBJ1-6, with D uncertain. The read ends 3 residues before the CDR3 terminus; that terminus is restored from the germline J gene. Trimming pared 8 bases from V and 7 bases from J, leaving 12 bases between. This CDR3 is built from 13 residues. Germline V lookup: CDR1 SNHLY, CDR2 FYNNEI.

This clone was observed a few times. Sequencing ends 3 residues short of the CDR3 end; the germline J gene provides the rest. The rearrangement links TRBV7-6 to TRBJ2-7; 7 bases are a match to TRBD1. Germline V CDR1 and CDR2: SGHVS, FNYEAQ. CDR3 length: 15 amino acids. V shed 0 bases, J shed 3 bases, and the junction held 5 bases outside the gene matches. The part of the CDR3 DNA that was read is TGTGCCAGCAGCTTAGCTCCCAACAGGGGCTACGAG. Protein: CASSLAPNRGYE. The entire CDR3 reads CASSLAPNRGYEQYF.